This paragraph reports one T cell receptor (beta chain). Antigen specificity is unknown. This sample is drawn from a study of cytomegalovirus exposure and HLA in healthy donors. Overall study results and limits: 164 TCR beta chains were listed as cytomegalovirus-associated. In a later analysis, first-cohort TCR clusters were found to tend to co-occur in the 100 to 150 validation repertoires.

Sequencing used immunoSEQ multiplex PCR; TCRdb keeps in-frame clones, though not all of them. The repertoire holds around 400,000 clones, with just over 85% as singletons. Sequencing was carried out using PBMCs. The receptor's source is a woman aged 18-35 years in good health and CMV-seronegative.

The CDR3 bases are TGTGCCTGGACCCAGGGGGCTGGAGAGACAGACGAGCAGTACTTC. Translated: CAWTQGAGETDEQYF. V gene TRBV30 combines with J gene TRBJ2-7; 8 bases are a match to TRBD1. There are 15 residues in the CDR3. Germline V gives CDR1 GTSNPN, CDR2 SVGIG (reference sequence). The ends lost 4 bases at V and 5 bases at J; junction bases unmatched: 13.